This record concerns one TCR beta chain sequence. The antigen it recognizes is unknown. It has no much larger one-base neighbor in the sample; base qualities were not kept. From its cysteine to its phenylalanine, the CDR3 spans 17 amino acids. The CDR3 DNA has 51 bases and is translated from base 1. Trimming leaves V shorter by 2 bases and J shorter by 4 bases, with the junction holding 10 bases beyond the gene matches. Per the germline V gene, KGHSH is the CDR1 and LQKENI is the CDR2. The data originate from a study of T cell responses to AZD1222 COVID-19 vaccine (dated by TCRdb to the early 2020s). About the investigation overall: A total of over 230 trial participants underwent TCR sequencing, of whom about 200 received two doses of AZD1222 and about 25 received two doses of the MenACWY control vaccine. Enrollment into the trials was organized by age into subgroups of 18-55, 56-69 and 70-plus years, and those subgroups contained 148, 28 and 57 TCR-sequenced participants, respectively.

General findings and caveats noted by the study authors: Most participants were white British and females outnumbered males, and the authors suggested that clonal diversity may have been underestimated. Spike-specific TCR breadth and depth rose significantly after two AZD1222 doses compared with day 0 and with MenACWY recipients. Only five or six AZD1222 recipients were SARS-CoV-2 seropositive at baseline, limiting conclusions about previously exposed vaccinees. The whole spike protein was spanned by vaccine-associated CD4 TCRs, and dominant responses were seen in regions 160-218 and 743-854. Because no samples from the day 14 peak response were available, repertoires could be characterized only after the peak T cell response. In the small 56-69-year group, the increase in depth fell short of significance, most likely because of low power. Nearly half of unique spike-specific TCRs reportedly recognized epitopes outside regions mutated in the B.1.351 and B.1.1.7 variants.

The CDR3 regions of human TCRbeta chains were analyzed by immunosequencing. The published analysis was carried out like this. Repertoire TCRs were matched against a reference library of SARS-CoV-2-specific TCRs generated with the MIRA antigen-specificity platform. Breadth was defined as the fraction of unique TCRs that were SARS-CoV-2-associated. Depth was defined as the fraction of total T cells that were SARS-CoV-2-associated. Using the MIRA data, each spike-specific TCR was assigned both to the spike region to which the TCR was reactive and to a CD4 or CD8 class. Log10-transformed breadth and depth values were compared by one-way ANOVA with Sidak's multiple comparisons tests. TCRdb stores this immuneACCESS table with in-frame sequences only. Part of the clones is absent; in the studies checked, under half of the shortfall reflects unresolved V genes, and no reason is known for the rest. The DNA was the basis for D and trimming; V, J and clone size are from that table. The sample table shows roughly 130,000 clones, and roughly 85% are seen once. The ten largest clones take up about 19% of the sample.

The intended sense of this specimen's time point label: baseline before first vaccination. The treatment or condition tag for this specimen amounts to: meningococcal conjugate vaccine given as trial control. Vaccinee samples came from UK trials COV001 and COV002, including a single-blind randomized controlled phase 2/3 trial of AZD1222 (ChAdOx1 nCoV-19) in healthy adults. For TCRbeta chain sequencing, PBMC samples from trial participants were taken at day 0 and at day 28 after the second dose. The source is an adult in good health. Sequenced here: peripheral blood, sampled on day 0 of MenACWY control vaccination. The chain uses TRBV18 and TRBJ2-5; 10 bases in the junction line up with TRBD1. For the CDR3, the sequence is CASSPSRDRGRGETQYF. The nucleotides are TGTGCCAGCTCACCATCCCGGGACAGGGGTCGAGGAGAGACCCAGTACTTC.